This T cell receptor (beta chain) appears in the sequencing data of a study of blood T cell repertoires in COVID-19. Study-wide background: Acute and convalescent COVID-19 specimens originated in the United States, Italy and Spain. Sources were T cells, B-cell-depleted T cells, or PBMCs; the material itself was cDNA or gDNA.

The data were produced by immunoSEQ multiplex PCR, yet TCRdb's version contains in-frame clones alone and is incomplete. This sample has some 200,000 clones, with 81% found just once. Participant-reported clinical history was the basis for cohort assignment. The recovered donors of Cohort 3 showed two negative PCRs, clearance, or symptom resolution. Germline assignment: CDR1 MNHEY and CDR2 SVGAGI. CDR3 length: 15 residues. After removal of 0 bases from V and 6 bases from J, the junction contained 7 bases not matched to a gene. The source of this sequence is a man aged 40-55 years who had recovered from COVID-19. Material: PBMCs or T cells enriched from blood (not recorded which). The genes are TRBV6-5 and TRBJ1-2; 7 bases fit TRBD1. CDR3 in DNA: TGTGCCAGCAGTTACTCGAAGTACGACAGGGATGGCTACACCTTC. Translated, it gives CASSYSKYDRDGYTF.